This T cell receptor beta chain was sequenced during a study of T cell repertoires in cytomegalovirus infection. TCRdb re-called the reads through MiXCR, storing one row per CDR3 protein. The repertoire includes hundreds of thousands of distinct CDR3 sequences, around 11% of them detected once, and roughly 10% sits in the top ten. This clonotype was counted at least ten times. The antigen is not known. V lost 6 bases to trimming and J lost 2 bases; unmatched junction nucleotides: 5. The germline gives CDR1 SQVTM, CDR2 ANQGSEA. The CDR3 has 13 amino acids. General observations from the study: Carriage of CMV together with the relevant HLA was identifiable through cumulative public TCR beta family frequency. CMV-specific TCR beta clonotypes restricted by HLA-C dominated the ex vivo response.

What was sequenced was PBMCs. This clonotype originated in a human donor in good health (CMV status not recorded). Some clones in this sample may be carry-over from other donors' samples. The genes are TRBV29-1 and TRBJ2-3, with 7 bases that match TRBD2. CDR3 residues: CSVPGLITDTQYF. The CDR3 coding sequence is TGCAGCGTACCGGGACTAATCACAGATACGCAGTATTTT.